This TCR beta chain derives from a study of cytomegalovirus exposure and HLA in healthy donors. Study observations and caveats: One later analysis, an examination of the approximately 120 validation repertoires, found that first-cohort TCR clusters tended to co-occur in them.

This CDR3 has 13 residues. Germline loops: CDR1 MNHEY, CDR2 SVGAGI. V gave up 5 bases and J gave up 7 bases, with 14 bases separating them. Only in-frame clones appear in the TCRdb table, and some are missing; sequencing was by immunoSEQ multiplex PCR. The sample carries 100,000 to 150,000 clones, 89% recorded once. As concerns this clone: Antigen unknown.

This sequence was found in a woman between 18 and 29 years old in good health and CMV-seronegative. Sequenced material: PBMCs. The gene calls are TRBV6-5 and TRBJ1-1; tentative D call: TRBD1 (5 bases). The CDR3, as DNA: TGTGCCAGCAGTATCCGCGGGGGTGGTGAAGCTTTCTTT. Translating it yields CASSIRGGGEAFF.